The 27 T cell receptor beta chains reported below all come from one sample, sequenced in a study of metastatic and nonmetastatic thyroid tumors. Prior to thyroid surgery, none of the patients had received any treatment. TCRdb redid the clone calls on the PCR reads using MiXCR. The sample contains roughly 40,000 clones, 15% to 20% of which appear only once. The sample comprised tumor tissue. These receptors were collected from a female donor with papillary thyroid cancer or a benign thyroid nodule (not recorded which). Some clones in this sample may be carry-over from other donors' samples.

This clone is medium-sized by share. The CDR3 loop is CASSSLRDNLLSGANVLTF. CDR3 in DNA: TGTGCCAGCAGCTCCTTGAGGGACAATCTTCTTTCTGGGGCCAACGTCCTGACTTTC. The V gene is TRBV28, the J gene TRBJ2-6, with D maybe TRBD1 (6 bases). Germline CDR1 is MDHEN and CDR2 is SYDVKM. The CDR3 runs to 19 residues. Trimming pared 6 bases from V and 1 base from J, leaving 22 bases between.

This clone was counted many times. The chain joins TRBV5-1 to TRBJ2-1; D gene unclear. Germline values: CDR1 SGHRS, CDR2 YFSETQ. This CDR3 spans 19 amino acids. V was cut by 4 bases and J by 1 base, with 24 bases left in between. CDR3 in amino acids: CASSRYGPAADSSYNEQFF. CDR3 DNA sequence: TGCGCCAGCAGCCGGTATGGTCCGGCAGCCGATTCATCCTACAATGAGCAGTTCTTC.

This clone was counted at least ten times. This rearrangement joins TRBV7-2 to TRBJ1-1; a possible D gene is TRBD1 (6 bases). The V and J ends lost 5 bases and 4 bases respectively, with 17 bases between them. The CDR3 contains 15 residues. The germline gives CDR1 SGHTA, CDR2 FQGNSA. The CDR3 DNA follows: TGTGCCAGCAGCCGGCAACAGGGTTTTGGCACTGAAGCTTTCTTT. Translation: CASSRQQGFGTEAFF.

This clone appeared a few times. The germline gene is not matched at one end of the junction; a read error may be the cause. The chain links TRBV10-3 to TRBJ1-2; no definite D call. Germline lookup yields CDR1 ENHRY and CDR2 SYGVKD. The CDR3 covers 15 residues. CDR3 protein: CVISVREGENYGYTF. CDR3 nucleotides: TGTGTCATCAGTGTTCGGGAAGGTGAAAACTATGGCTACACCTTC.

The table lists this clone with many counts. Distinct nucleotide sequences in the sample also encode this CDR3. The chain employs TRBV6-1 and TRBJ1-5, with TRBD1 matching over 7 bases. CDR1 and CDR2 (germline): MNHNS, SASEGT. This CDR3 has 15 residues. Losses at the gene ends were 6 bases for V and 7 bases for J; bases not matched to a gene: 12. The CDR3 region has the DNA TGTGCCAGCAGGCCCTCCGGACAGGCGTCCCAGCCCCAGCATTTT. This encodes CASRPSGQASQPQHF.

This clone was observed many times. The chain uses TRBV7-6 and TRBJ2-7, with unresolved D. Trimming stripped 1 base from V and 0 bases from J, with 10 bases between. The CDR3 extends over 15 amino acids. In germline, CDR1 is SGHVS, CDR2 FNYEAQ. CDR3 nucleotide sequence: TGTGCCAGCAGCTTAGACCCAGGCCTCTCCTACGAGCAGTACTTC. This sequence encodes CASSLDPGLSYEQYF.

Remarks on this clone: The junction does not match germline at one end; this may be a read error. This same CDR3 is encoded by further DNA sequences in the sample. The CDR3 loop is CSVYGQGITEAFF. For the CDR3, the DNA is TGCAGCGTTTACGGACAGGGTATCACTGAAGCCTTCTTT. The rearrangement links TRBV29-1 to TRBJ1-1; 8 bases are a match to TRBD1. The CDR3 is made up of 13 amino acids. Germline V gene sequence: CDR1 SQVTM, CDR2 ANQGSEA.

At least ten counts were recorded for this clone. V is TRBV7-9 and J is TRBJ1-4; D is ambiguous. Germline-derived CDR1 and CDR2 are SEHNR and FQNEAQ (reference sequence). The CDR3 consists of 13 residues. V was shortened by 4 bases and J by 4 bases, with 7 bases between the two germline ends. CDR3 coding DNA: TGTGCCAGCAGCTCCCAGTATAATGAAAAACTGTTTTTT. Translation: CASSSQYNEKLFF.

This clone was detected only a few times. This could be a read error, since a much larger clone is one nucleotide away. The rearrangement links TRBV18 to TRBJ1-1; D is unresolved. The CDR3 length is 14 residues. The V and J ends lost 8 bases and 2 bases respectively, with 15 bases between them. Germline CDR1 KGHSH, CDR2 LQKENI. In DNA, the CDR3 is TGTGCCAGCCCACAAGAAGTATCCAACACTGAAGCTTTCTTT. Protein: CASPQEVSNTEAFF. Filled out from reference TRBV18 and TRBJ1-1, the complete variable domain reads NAGVMQNPRHLVRRRGQEARLRCSPMKGHSHVYWYRQLPEEGLKFMVYLQKENIIDESGMPKERFSAEFPKEGPSILRIQQVVRGDSAAYFCASPQEVSNTEAFFGQGTRLTVV.

This clone was observed at least ten times. V is TRBV5-5 and J is TRBJ1-3; D remains unclear. Looked up from germline, CDR1 is SGHKS and CDR2 is YYEKEE (reference sequence). The CDR3 has 15 residues. With 0 bases removed from V and 0 bases from J, the gap between germline ends came to 7 bases. The CDR3 sequence: CASSLEGSSGNTIYF. DNA for the CDR3: TGTGCCAGCAGCTTGGAGGGCAGCTCTGGAAACACCATATATTTT.

A few counts support this clone. This could be a read error, since a much larger clone is one nucleotide away. Additional DNA sequences in this sample encode the identical CDR3. The genes are TRBV19 and TRBJ2-5, with D tentatively TRBD2 (6 bases). V lost 4 bases, J lost 5 bases, and 17 bases lay in between. CDR1 and CDR2 from the germline V gene are LNHDA and SQIVND (reference sequence). This CDR3 comprises 15 residues. CDR3 loop: CASSSGGAELETQYF. The CDR3 bases are TGTGCCAGTAGTAGTGGAGGGGCTGAGTTGGAGACCCAGTACTTC. Filled out from reference TRBV19 and TRBJ2-5, the complete variable domain reads DGGITQSPKYLFRKEGQNVTLSCEQNLNHDAMYWYRQDPGQGLRLIYYSQIVNDFQKGDIAEGYSVSREKKESFPLTVTSAQKNPTAFYLCASSSGGAELETQYFGPGTRLLVL.

This clone has a count of ten or more. The V gene is TRBV7-8, the J gene TRBJ1-1; D unclear. The CDR3 is made up of 13 amino acids. The germline V gene encodes CDR1 SGHVS and CDR2 FQNEAQ. V was clipped by 1 base and J by 0 bases, with 3 bases between them. The DNA of the CDR3 is TGTGCCAGCAGCTTAGAAATGAACACTGAAGCTTTCTTT. Its translation: CASSLEMNTEAFF.

This clone was seen many times. This rearrangement joins TRBV5-6 to TRBJ2-5, with TRBD2 matching 13 bases. This CDR3 spans 18 amino acids. Germline assignment: CDR1 SGHDT and CDR2 YYEEEE. The ends lost 4 bases at V and 1 base at J; junction bases unmatched: 10. The CDR3 nucleotides are TGTGCCAGCAGCCTGGAGGGGACTAGCGGGGTGCTCCAAGAGACCCAGTACTTC. Its translation: CASSLEGTSGVLQETQYF.

This sequence joins TRBV28 and TRBJ2-7; possibly TRBD1 for D (5 bases). The CDR3 totals 12 residues. Germline V CDR1 and CDR2: MDHEN, SYDVKM. The V end lost 5 bases, the J end lost 3 bases, and 8 bases lay between the germline ends. In nucleotides, the CDR3 is TGTGCCAGCAGTCAGGGAATCTACGAGCAGTACTTC. This sequence encodes CASSQGIYEQYF.

This clone turned up a few times. The chain recombines TRBV4-1 with TRBJ2-5; the D gene could be TRBD1 or TRBD2 (5 bases each). Deletions cut 3 bases from V and 5 bases from J, with 16 bases between. Germline V gene sequence: CDR1 MGHRA, CDR2 YSYEKL. The CDR3 is 15 amino acids. The CDR3 sequence is CASSHPGGGRETQYF. DNA for the CDR3: TGCGCCAGCAGCCATCCTGGTGGGGGAAGGGAGACCCAGTACTTC.

Only a few counts were recorded for this clone. V and J are TRBV6-1 and TRBJ1-6; D is ambiguous. Germline V gene sequence: CDR1 MNHNS, CDR2 SASEGT. CDR3 length equals 14 residues. V was shortened by 4 bases and J by 9 bases, with 13 bases between the two germline ends. CDR3 sequence (DNA): TGTGCCAGCAGTGCCATCCCCGTCGGTTCACCCCTCCACTTT. Its protein is CASSAIPVGSPLHF.

This clone was counted at least ten times. In DNA form, the CDR3 reads TGTGCCAGCAGGCAGCCGGGGCTCCCCTACGAGCAGTACTTC. Amino acid sequence: CASRQPGLPYEQYF. The V call is TRBV6-2 or TRBV6-3, the J call TRBJ2-7, with D perhaps being TRBD1 or TRBD2 (5 bases each). Between the trimmed V and J ends, which lost 6 bases and 2 bases, there was a span of 14 bases. The CDR3 runs 14 residues. In germline, CDR1 is MNHEY, CDR2 SVGEGT.

This clone was seen ten or more times. The rearrangement links TRBV19 to TRBJ2-5; 11 bases align to TRBD2. The CDR3 sequence is 15 residues long. After removal of 7 bases from V and 1 base from J, the junction contained 5 bases not matched to a gene. Germline CDR1 is LNHDA and CDR2 is SQIVND (reference sequence). The CDR3 bases are TGTGCCAGTACCGGGACTAGCGGACTCCAAGAGACCCAGTACTTC. Translated, it gives CASTGTSGLQETQYF. Using reference TRBV19 and TRBJ2-5 for the parts outside the CDR3, the full variable domain is DGGITQSPKYLFRKEGQNVTLSCEQNLNHDAMYWYRQDPGQGLRLIYYSQIVNDFQKGDIAEGYSVSREKKESFPLTVTSAQKNPTAFYLCASTGTSGLQETQYFGPGTRLLVL.

This clone occurred many times. The genes are TRBV5-1 and TRBJ1-1, with D perhaps TRBD1 (5 bases). This CDR3 contains 18 residues. V was shortened by 0 bases and J by 3 bases, with 21 bases between the two germline ends. Germline V gene lookup returns CDR1 SGHRS and CDR2 YFSETQ. CDR3 region: CASSLGGAGTPRDTEAFF. The CDR3 DNA sequence: TGCGCCAGCAGCTTGGGAGGGGCTGGAACCCCCCGGGACACTGAAGCTTTCTTT.

The table lists this clone with many counts. The chain links TRBV2 to TRBJ1-4; D unclear. Between the trimmed V and J ends, which lost 4 bases and 5 bases, there was a span of 11 bases. This CDR3 comprises 14 residues. Per germline, CDR1 SNHLY and CDR2 FYNNEI. The CDR3: CASSGPIENEKLFF. DNA of the CDR3: TGTGCCAGCAGTGGACCGATTGAAAATGAAAAACTGTTTTTT.

In its sample, this clone is medium-sized. The V and J genes are TRBV6-2 or TRBV6-3 and TRBJ2-7, with D perhaps matching TRBD1 (6 bases). V lost 5 bases, J lost 1 base, and 12 bases lay in between. Germline CDR1 is MNHEY and CDR2 is SVGEGT. The CDR3 extends over 14 amino acids. CDR3 loop: CASSPGVWSYEQYF. CDR3 nucleotides: TGTGCCAGCAGTCCAGGGGTGTGGTCCTACGAGCAGTACTTC.

This clone has a count of ten or more. The chain employs TRBV6-6 and TRBJ2-3, with D unresolved. The CDR3 extends over 17 amino acids. V was clipped by 8 bases and J by 4 bases, with 25 bases between them. CDR1 is MNHNY, CDR2 SVGAGI, per germline (reference sequence). The CDR3 protein is CASQTRGGAYISDTQYF. CDR3 DNA: TGTGCCAGCCAAACTCGCGGCGGAGCATATATATCAGATACGCAGTATTTT.

This chain links TRBV11-1 with TRBJ1-2; the D gene is possibly TRBD1 (6 bases). V was shortened by 4 bases and J by 6 bases, with 24 bases between the two germline ends. The CDR3 sequence is 17 residues long. Germline CDR1 SGHAT, CDR2 FQDESV (reference sequence). CDR3 bases: TGTGCCAGCAGCTCCTTCCGCCCCCGACAGGTAATGGATGGCTACACCTTC. Protein product: CASSSFRPRQVMDGYTF.

This clone was seen at least ten times. The V gene is TRBV27, the J gene TRBJ2-5; D tentatively reads TRBD1 or TRBD2 (6 bases each). Trimming left V 0 bases short and J 5 bases short, with 13 bases between. Germline assignment: CDR1 MNHEY and CDR2 SMNVEV (reference sequence). This CDR3 has 15 amino acids. The CDR3 sequence is CASSLSGGGWETQYF. The CDR3, as DNA: TGTGCCAGCAGTTTATCAGGGGGAGGTTGGGAGACCCAGTACTTC.

This clone was observed a handful of times. The rearrangement joins TRBV28 to TRBJ1-4; the D gene is possibly TRBD1 (6 bases). The CDR3 is 15 residues long. From germline, CDR1 is MDHEN and CDR2 SYDVKM. V was clipped by 5 bases and J by 0 bases, with 10 bases between them. The CDR3 DNA follows: TGTGCCAGCAGTCTCGGACAGTCAACTAATGAAAAACTGTTTTTT. As protein: CASSLGQSTNEKLFF.

This clone was observed a few times. This sequence may be a read error, since a much larger clone differs from it by one base. This chain links TRBV6-1 with TRBJ2-4, with TRBD2 as a possible D gene (5 bases). CDR1 is MNHNS and CDR2 is SASEGT in the germline V gene. Trimming left V 2 bases short and J 7 bases short, with 12 bases between. The CDR3 runs 14 residues. The CDR3 coding sequence is TGTGCCAGCAGTGAATGGGAGAACAAGAACATTCAGTACTTC. It specifies CASSEWENKNIQYF.

Relative to its sample, this clone is medium-sized. The gene calls are TRBV28 and TRBJ2-1; D perhaps matches TRBD1 (6 bases). V lost 6 bases and J 2 bases, leaving 14 bases between the germline ends. The CDR3 is made up of 15 amino acids. Germline loops: CDR1 MDHEN, CDR2 SYDVKM. The CDR3 sequence is CASSFRGRPYNEQFF. DNA of the CDR3: TGTGCCAGCAGCTTCAGGGGAAGACCCTACAATGAGCAGTTCTTC.